This T cell receptor beta chain was documented in a study of T cells after yellow fever vaccination. General study results and limits: Abundant clonotypes from the bulk population could contaminate FACS-sorted repertoires.

This clonotype was counted only a few times. The germline V gene encodes CDR1 MNHNS and CDR2 SASEGT. Trimming pared 6 bases from V and 4 bases from J, leaving 21 bases between. The CDR3 consists of 16 residues. TCRdb itself ran the 5' RACE reads through MiXCR, one entry per CDR3 protein. Of some 96,000 distinct CDR3 sequences listed, roughly 8.2% are singletons. The sample in question was CD8+ T cells not binding an NS4B(214-222) dextramer, sorted from PBMCs, obtained around 15 days after the first yellow fever vaccination. The gene calls are TRBV6-1 and TRBJ1-2; maybe TRBD1 (5 bases). The receptor was derived from a man younger than 35 who received the YFV17D yellow fever vaccine. The CDR3 nucleotides read TGTGCCAGCAGCTCCCGGACCGGTACGGGGCTCTATGGCTACACCTTC. Translation: CASSSRTGTGLYGYTF.